This T cell receptor (beta chain) was sequenced in a study of cytomegalovirus exposure and HLA in healthy donors. In regard to this clone: Its antigen is not identified.

V shed 3 bases and J shed 5 bases, with 10 bases lying between them. Germline V gene data show CDR1 as KGHSH and CDR2 as LQKENI. This CDR3 has 14 amino acids. Overall study results and limits: The dataset shows that most TCR sequences were rare, while some public TCRs occurred in many donors.

The PCR employed 60 Vbeta primers together with 13 Jbeta primers. Sequencing used immunoSEQ multiplex PCR; TCRdb keeps in-frame clones, though not all of them. The table shows tens of thousands of clones, with about 66% occurring only once. The TCR originated in a man aged 25-45 years in good health and CMV-seronegative. The sample consisted of PBMCs. The rearrangement uses TRBV18 and TRBJ2-2, with D possibly being TRBD1 (6 bases). In nucleotides, the CDR3 is TGTGCCAGCTCACCGCAGGGGCCGACCGGGGAGCTGTTTTTT. Its protein is CASSPQGPTGELFF.